This TCR beta chain comes out of a study of T cell repertoires in ileal Crohn's disease (dated by TCRdb to the late 2010s). Regarding the research as a whole: At the time of surgery, roughly 35% of patients were active smokers, and the median duration of disease was about 8.5 years. Every patient underwent surgery because of a complication, which was stricturing disease in around 60% and penetrating disease in around 39%. Roughly half of the patients were given postoperative therapy, with around eleven receiving thiopurines and 15 to 20 receiving anti-TNF agents. TCR repertoire analysis was done in 50 to 70 Crohn's disease patients from a prospective multicentre cohort. The study was conducted in parallel with a multicentre cohort built to find predictors of early endoscopic recurrence after ileocolonic resection. Endoscopic postoperative recurrence was defined by a Rutgeerts score above i0. A total of roughly 170 mucosal samples from 57 patients were sequenced, collected from several sites on the surgical specimen and at postoperative endoscopy.

Around 550 nanograms of biopsy DNA per sample were submitted for commercial TCRB immunosequencing. Adaptive Biotechnology amplified the CDR3 regions from genomic DNA with a two-step multiplex PCR designed to control amplification bias. Primers covering every V and J gene segment were used in the first PCR, while barcodes and Illumina adapters were added in the second PCR. An Illumina instrument was used to sequence the CDR3 libraries. The published analysis was carried out like this. Analysis combined the vendor-provided pipelines with custom analysis of raw data in R/Bioconductor under R version 3.3.0. Clonality, which ranges from 0 to 1, was calculated as the inverse of the normalised Shannon entropy across all productive clones. High-frequency clones were defined as the share of the repertoire taken up by the top 100 clones, keeping only clones that passed a 95% confidence test. Repertoire diversity was measured with the Simpson index, and overlap between samples was measured with the Morisita-Horn index. Imported from immuneACCESS, the table was reduced by TCRdb to in-frame sequences with V and J called. These copies leave out some clones; in studies compared against another copy, an unresolved V gene accounts for under half, and the cause of the remainder is not known. V, J and clone size are taken as reported in that table, and D and trimming were inferred from the DNA itself. This sample is represented by 25,000 to 30,000 clones; roughly 81% of them were singletons. The leading ten clones occupy roughly 6% of the sample.

Paper-wide results and their limitations: A significantly higher proportion of clonal expansions was observed in active smokers at surgery than in non-smokers (about 25% vs 18%, p=0.02). Endoscopic recurrence was linked to a higher percentage of high-frequency clones at surgery, and recurrence occurred in every patient whose clonality exceeded 26.8% (18/57). Sorted CD8 T cells carried more high-frequency clones than CD4 T cells, suggesting mucosal expansions were mainly CD8. Mucosal CD4 and CD8 T cells were sorted and sequenced only in a subgroup of patients, whose size was not stated.

This clone was observed a single time. Its antigen is currently not known. Per-base quality was not reported, and no clone a single base away is much larger than it. Adults with ileal or ileocolonic Crohn's disease and an indication for ileocolonic resection were eligible for inclusion. Before DNA extraction, whole ileal mucosal biopsies were kept frozen at -80 degrees C. Genomic DNA was extracted from frozen whole biopsies with a TRizol-based method and quantified on a NanoDrop 2000 spectrophotometer. V has 1 base trimmed and J has 4 bases trimmed; junction bases matching no gene number 1. From the cysteine up to the phenylalanine, the CDR3 has a length of 15 residues. Left in the record is the CDR3 DNA by itself, 45 bases read in frame from the first base. Taken from the germline V gene, the CDR1 and CDR2 loops are SGHVS and FNYEAQ.

Material for sequencing was ileal tissue. The V gene is TRBV7-6 and the J gene is TRBJ1-6; TRBD1 aligns with 7 central bases. The receptor was isolated from an adult with Crohn's disease. The nucleotides read TGTGCCAGCAGCTTAGGGGGACAGTATAATTCACCCCTCCACTTT. Its protein reads: CASSLGGQYNSPLHF.